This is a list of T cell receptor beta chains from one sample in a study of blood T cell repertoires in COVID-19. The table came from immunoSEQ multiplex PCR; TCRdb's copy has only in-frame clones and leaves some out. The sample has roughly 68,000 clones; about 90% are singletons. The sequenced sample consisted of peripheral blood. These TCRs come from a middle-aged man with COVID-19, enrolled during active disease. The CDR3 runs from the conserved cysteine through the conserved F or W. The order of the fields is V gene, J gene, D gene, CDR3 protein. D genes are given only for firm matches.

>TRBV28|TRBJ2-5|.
CASSSGQLYQETQYF
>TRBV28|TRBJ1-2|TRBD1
CASSSRGTGVYGYTF
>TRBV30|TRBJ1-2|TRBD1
CAWSKGASNYGYTF
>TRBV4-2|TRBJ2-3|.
CASSQGSSRTDTQYF
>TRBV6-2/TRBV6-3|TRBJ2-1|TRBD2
CASSYSSGRSSYNEQFF
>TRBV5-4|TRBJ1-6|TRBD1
CAVRRTGDNSPLHF
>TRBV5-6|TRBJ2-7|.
CASSLGQFYEQYF
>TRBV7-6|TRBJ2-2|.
CASSLAGLAGGELFF
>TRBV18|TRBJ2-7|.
CASSRTAQTDGEQYF
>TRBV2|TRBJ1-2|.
CASNRVQGYYGYTF
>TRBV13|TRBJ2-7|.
CASSIDRVGQYF
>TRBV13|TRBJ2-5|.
CASSLSQGQETQYF
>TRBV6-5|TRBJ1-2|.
CASSYSREGYTF
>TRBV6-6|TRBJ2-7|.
CASSYYGPPYEQYF
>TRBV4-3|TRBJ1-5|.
CASSPDSNYQPQHF
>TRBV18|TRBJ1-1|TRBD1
CASSRSGQGGTTEAFF
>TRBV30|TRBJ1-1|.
CAWSVSPLGTEAFF
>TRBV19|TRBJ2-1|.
CASSFKGLFDEQFF
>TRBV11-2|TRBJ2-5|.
CASSPGVVSETQYF
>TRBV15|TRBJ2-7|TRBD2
CATSRLAGDNEQYF
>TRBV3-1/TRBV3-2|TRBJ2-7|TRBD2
CASSQGTSGYYEQYF
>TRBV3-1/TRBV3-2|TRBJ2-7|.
CASSQDPLYEQYF
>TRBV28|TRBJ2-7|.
CASRYSGPTREQYF
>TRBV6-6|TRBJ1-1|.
CASRIQVEAFF
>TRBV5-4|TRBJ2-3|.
CASSPTGRKSDTQYF
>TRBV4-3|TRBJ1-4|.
CASSQDGQSLNEKLFF
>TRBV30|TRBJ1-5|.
CAWSAESQGNQPQHF
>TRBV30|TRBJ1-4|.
CAWNGAGDEKLFF
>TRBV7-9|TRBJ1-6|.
CASSPEAQGSPLHF
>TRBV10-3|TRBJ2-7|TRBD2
CAIGWASGSYEQYF
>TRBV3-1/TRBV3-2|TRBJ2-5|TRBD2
CASSPTGGGETQYF
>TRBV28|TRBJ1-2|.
CASSLIPTGPPRGYTF
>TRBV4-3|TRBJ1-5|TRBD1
CASSQDNRGDQPQHF
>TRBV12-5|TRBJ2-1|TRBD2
CASGDRTSGRWKSYNEQFF
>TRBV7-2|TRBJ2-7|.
CASSLDFNSYEQYF
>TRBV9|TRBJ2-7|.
CASSLRSGASYEQYF
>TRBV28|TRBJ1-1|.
CASSFTGMNTEAFF
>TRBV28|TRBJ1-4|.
CASSFIRMREATNEKLFF
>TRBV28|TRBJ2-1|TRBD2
CASRVAGVYNEQFF
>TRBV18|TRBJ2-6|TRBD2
CASSPRGTSVNEISGANVLTF
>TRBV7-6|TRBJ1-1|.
CASSLARTNTEAFF
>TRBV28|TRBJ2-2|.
CASRALTELDTGELFF
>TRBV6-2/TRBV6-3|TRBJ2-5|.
CASSKNNESRETQYF
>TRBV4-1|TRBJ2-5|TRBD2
CASSHPGLAGAGQETQYF
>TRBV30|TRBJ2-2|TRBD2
CARLAGYTGGELFF
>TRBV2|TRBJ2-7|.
CASSRGSYEQYF
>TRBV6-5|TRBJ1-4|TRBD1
CASSTGTGNEKLFF
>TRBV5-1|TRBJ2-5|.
CASSFSNSPQETQYF
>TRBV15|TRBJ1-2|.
CATSRRGQLLAQGYTF
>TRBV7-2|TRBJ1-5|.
CASSPAVRDIQPQHF
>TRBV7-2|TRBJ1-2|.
CASSVSQRHREDGYTF
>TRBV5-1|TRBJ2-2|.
CASSLVGTGEFRELFF
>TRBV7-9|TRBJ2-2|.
CASSSGGELFF
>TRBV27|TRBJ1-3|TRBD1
CASTWDRANPGNTIYF
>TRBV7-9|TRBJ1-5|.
CASSRQDDQPQHF
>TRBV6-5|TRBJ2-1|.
CASRPREFGNEQFF